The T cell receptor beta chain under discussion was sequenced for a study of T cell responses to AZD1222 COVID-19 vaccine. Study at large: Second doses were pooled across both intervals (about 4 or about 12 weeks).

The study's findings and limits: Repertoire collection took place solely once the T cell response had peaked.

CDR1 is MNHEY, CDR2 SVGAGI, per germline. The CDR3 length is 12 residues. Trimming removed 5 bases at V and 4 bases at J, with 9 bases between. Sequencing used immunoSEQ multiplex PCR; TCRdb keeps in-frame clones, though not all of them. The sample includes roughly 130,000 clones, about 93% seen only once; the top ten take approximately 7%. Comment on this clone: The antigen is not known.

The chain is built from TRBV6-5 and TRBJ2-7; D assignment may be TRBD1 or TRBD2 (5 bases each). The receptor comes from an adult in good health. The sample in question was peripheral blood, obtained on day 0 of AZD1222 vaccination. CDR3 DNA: TGTGCCAGCAGTCGAGGGGATTACGAGCAGTACTTC. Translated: CASSRGDYEQYF.